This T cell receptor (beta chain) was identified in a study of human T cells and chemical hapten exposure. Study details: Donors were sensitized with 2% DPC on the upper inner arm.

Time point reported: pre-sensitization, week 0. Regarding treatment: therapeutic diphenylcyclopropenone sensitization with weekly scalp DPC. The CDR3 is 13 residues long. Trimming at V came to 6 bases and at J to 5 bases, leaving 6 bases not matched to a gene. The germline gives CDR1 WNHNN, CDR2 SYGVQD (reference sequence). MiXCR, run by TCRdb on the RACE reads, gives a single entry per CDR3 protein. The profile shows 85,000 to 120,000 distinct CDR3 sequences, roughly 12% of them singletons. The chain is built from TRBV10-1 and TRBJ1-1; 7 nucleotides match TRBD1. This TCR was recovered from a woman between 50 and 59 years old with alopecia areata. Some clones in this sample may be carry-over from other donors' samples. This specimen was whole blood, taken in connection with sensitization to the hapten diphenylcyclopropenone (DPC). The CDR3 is CASRRTGETEAFF. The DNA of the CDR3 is TGCGCCAGCAGGAGAACAGGGGAGACTGAAGCTTTCTTT.